This T cell receptor beta chain was obtained from a study of CD8+CD57+ T cells in acquired aplastic anemia. An expansion of CD8+CD57+ cells by flow cytometry had been shown in patients chosen for sequencing. CDR1 is LNHDA, CDR2 SQIVND, per germline (reference sequence). The ends were cut back, 0 bases at V and 1 base at J, with 13 bases in the middle. The CDR3 contains 17 residues. Researchers used genomic DNA as the template to profile TCR beta VDJ and CDR3. Using its own MiXCR run on the reads, TCRdb lists one record per CDR3 protein. The profile shows just over 450,000 distinct CDR3 sequences, over 25% of them singletons.

Specimen: sorted CD4+, CD8+, or CD8+CD57+ T cells (not recorded which) from PBMCs. The chain has TRBV19 and TRBJ2-1, with D possibly being TRBD1 or TRBD2 (6 bases each). The clonotype comes from a human donor with aplastic anemia. CDR3 DNA: TGTGCCAGTAGTATAGACGGCGGGACACCGTCCTACAATGAGCAGTTCTTC. This encodes CASSIDGGTPSYNEQFF.